Listed here are 5 T cell receptor beta chains from one sample, sequenced in a study of cytomegalovirus exposure and HLA in healthy donors. 60 Vbeta and 13 Jbeta primers were used in PCR. Libraries were prepared by immunoSEQ multiplex PCR; TCRdb keeps only in-frame clonotypes and omits some of them. The sample includes about 130,000 clones, about 73% of them seen just once. The sample comprised PBMCs. The receptors stem from a woman aged 60-70 years in good health and CMV-seropositive.

The CDR3 DNA reads TGTGCCAGCAGCGATCGACAGGGGTTAGAAAAACTGTTTTTT. The encoded protein is CASSDRQGLEKLFF. The chain has TRBV5-6 and TRBJ1-4; 8 bases line up with TRBD1. This CDR3 contains 14 residues. Germline values: CDR1 SGHDT, CDR2 YYEEEE. Trimming at V came to 4 bases and at J to 8 bases, leaving 7 bases not matched to a gene.

The CDR3 DNA is TGTGCCAGCAGTGAAAATGGGCCAACTAATGAAAAACTGTTTTTT. Translated, it gives CASSENGPTNEKLFF. The V call is TRBV25-1, the J call TRBJ1-4; no clear D gene. This CDR3 is 15 amino acids long. V dropped 2 bases and J dropped 0 bases, with 7 bases sitting between them. The germline V gene encodes CDR1 MGHDK and CDR2 SYGVNS.

This clone has a handful of counts. The gene calls are TRBV27 and TRBJ2-3, with 8 bases that match TRBD2. The CDR3 runs to 14 residues. V shed 5 bases, J shed 3 bases, and the junction held 4 bases outside the gene matches. Germline V gene lookup returns CDR1 MNHEY and CDR2 SMNVEV (reference sequence). For the CDR3, the DNA is TGTGCCAGCAGTCTAATAGCGGGGACAGATACGCAGTATTTT. It codes for CASSLIAGTDTQYF.

The chain employs TRBV7-2 and TRBJ2-1, with D tentatively TRBD2 (6 bases). V dropped 6 bases and J dropped 4 bases, with 16 bases sitting between them. Germline assignment: CDR1 SGHTA and CDR2 FQGNSA. CDR3 size: 15 residues. This chain's CDR3 is CASSPEAGHYNEQFF. CDR3 nucleotide sequence: TGTGCCAGCAGTCCTGAAGCGGGCCATTACAATGAGCAGTTCTTC. Full variable domain (remainder filled in from reference TRBV7-2 and TRBJ2-1): GAGVSQSPSNKVTEKGKDVELRCDPISGHTALYWYRQSLGQGLEFLIYFQGNSAPDKSGLPSDRFSAERTGGSVSTLTIQRTQQEDSAVYLCASSPEAGHYNEQFFGPGTRLTVL.

The chain recombines TRBV5-6 with TRBJ2-7; TRBD2 matches at 14 bases. CDR3 length: 16 amino acids. The germline gives CDR1 SGHDT, CDR2 YYEEEE. V was pared by 4 bases and J by 0 bases, with 3 bases of the junction left unmatched. The DNA of the CDR3 is TGTGCCAGCAGCCAGGGACTAGCGGGAGTCTCCTACGAGCAGTACTTC. This codes for CASSQGLAGVSYEQYF.